The sequence of this TCR beta chain was determined in a study of shared clonotypes between healthy human individuals. This CDR3 has 15 residues. V dropped 7 bases and J dropped 4; count of bases not matched to a gene: 9. Germline V lookup: CDR1 SNHLY, CDR2 FYNNEI. Method: immunoSEQ multiplex PCR; TCRdb's copy keeps in-frame clones and lacks some. The sample includes 2 million to 3 million clones, roughly 93% of them seen just once. The gene calls are TRBV2 and TRBJ1-1; 10 bases fit TRBD1. This TCR was sampled from a man between 18 and 35 years old in good health. Some clones in this sample may be carry-over from other donors' samples. The sample taken for sequencing was naive CD4+ T cells from PBMCs. Subset of the sample: CD45RA+ positively selected. This chain's CDR3 is CASKNDRGPGTEAFF. In nucleotides, the CDR3 is TGTGCCAGCAAGAACGACAGGGGGCCGGGCACTGAAGCTTTCTTT.